The clone carrying this T cell receptor beta chain was picked up many times. These data originate in a study of T cells in Graves' hyperthyroidism and ophthalmopathy. This sample holds PBMCs from less than 11 ml fresh peripheral blood. Germline-derived CDR1 and CDR2 are MDHEN and SYDVKM. This CDR3 has 15 amino acids. Trimming took 5 bases from V and 4 from J, leaving 17 bases between them. From RNA transcripts, TCR beta CDR3 regions were amplified. First-round RT-PCR targeting the TCR CDR3 was performed with the HTBI primer set. MiXCR, applied by TCRdb to the multiplex PCR reads, yields one record per CDR3 protein. Among about 420,000 distinct CDR3 sequences listed, about 15% were seen once.

The V gene is TRBV28, the J gene TRBJ1-1; perhaps TRBD1 as D (6 bases). The sequence came from a woman between 18 and 30 years old with Graves' hyperthyroidism. The sequenced sample consisted of blood. CDR3 region: CASSPGQQETTEAFF. The DNA for the CDR3 is TGTGCCAGCAGTCCCGGACAGCAAGAAACCACTGAAGCTTTCTTT.